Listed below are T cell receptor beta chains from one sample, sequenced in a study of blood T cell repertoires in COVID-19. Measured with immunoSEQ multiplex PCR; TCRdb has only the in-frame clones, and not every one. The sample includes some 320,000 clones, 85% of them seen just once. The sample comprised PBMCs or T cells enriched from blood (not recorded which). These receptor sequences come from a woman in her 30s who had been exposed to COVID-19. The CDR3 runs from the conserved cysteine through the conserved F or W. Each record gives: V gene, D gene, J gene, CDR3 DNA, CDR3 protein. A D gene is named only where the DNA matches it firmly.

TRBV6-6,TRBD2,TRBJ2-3,TGTGCCAGCAGTCGGATCCCCCGATCTAGCGGGGCGGATACGCAGTATTTT,CASSRIPRSSGADTQYF
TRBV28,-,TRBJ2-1,TGTGCCAGCAGTTTACGACAGAATAACTACAATGAGCAGTTCTTC,CASSLRQNNYNEQFF
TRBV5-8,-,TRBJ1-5,TGTGCCAGCAGCTGGGGGGGTTCCAGTAACAATCAGCCCCAGCATTTT,CASSWGGSSNNQPQHF
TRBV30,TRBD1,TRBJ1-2,TGTGCCTGGAGTGTCGACCTCAGGGGGGGCTACACCTTC,CAWSVDLRGGYTF
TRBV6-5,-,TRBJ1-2,TGTGCCAGCAGTTACAGCGGGGTTTACTATGGCTACACCTTC,CASSYSGVYYGYTF
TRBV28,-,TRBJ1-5,TGTGCCAGCAGTCTCGAAGGGGGAGGGGTGAGTGATCAGCCCCAGCATTTT,CASSLEGGGVSDQPQHF
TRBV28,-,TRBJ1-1,TGTGCCAGCAGTTCGGCGGGGGCTAACTCTGAAGCTTTCTTT,CASSSAGANSEAFF
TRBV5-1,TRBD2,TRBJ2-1,TGCGCCAGCAGCTTGGAGATGGCGACTAGCGGAAACAATGAGCAGTTCTTC,CASSLEMATSGNNEQFF
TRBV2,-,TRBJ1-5,TGTGCCAGCAGTAGACAGACTAGCAATCAGCCCCAGCATTTT,CASSRQTSNQPQHF
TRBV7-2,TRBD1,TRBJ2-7,TGTGCCAGCAGCTTCCAAGCGGGACAGGGTAACTACGAGCAGTACTTC,CASSFQAGQGNYEQYF
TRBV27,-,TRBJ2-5,TGTGCCAGCAGAGAATATCATCGGGGGTACCAAGAGACCCAGTACTTC,CASREYHRGYQETQYF
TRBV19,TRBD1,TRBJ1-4,TGTGCCAGTGGCACAGGGGACTCAAATGAAAAACTGTTTTTT,CASGTGDSNEKLFF